These 16 T cell receptor beta chains were sequenced from one sample in a study of blood T cell repertoires in COVID-19. Here immunoSEQ multiplex PCR was the method, and the copy in TCRdb shows in-frame clones only, minus some. The table shows about 280,000 clones, with 85% occurring only once. Sequencing was done on a sample of PBMCs or T cells enriched from blood (not recorded which). These receptor sequences come from a woman in her fifties or sixties who had recovered from COVID-19.

The chain employs TRBV4-1 and TRBJ1-6; no definite D call. CDR3 size: 15 residues. The germline V gene encodes CDR1 MGHRA and CDR2 YSYEKL. V gave up 3 bases and J gave up 6 bases, with 12 bases separating them. This CDR3 reads CASSQRELFNSPLHF. CDR3 DNA sequence: TGCGCCAGCAGCCAGAGGGAGTTGTTTAATTCACCCCTCCACTTT.

This chain's CDR3 is CASSFAGTDTEAFF. The CDR3 coding sequence is TGTGCCAGCAGCTTCGCGGGGACTGACACTGAAGCTTTCTTT. The rearrangement joins TRBV5-5 to TRBJ1-1, with D tentatively TRBD1 (5 bases). Germline CDR1 is SGHKS and CDR2 is YYEKEE (reference sequence). CDR3 length: 14 residues. V lost 2 bases and J lost 3, with 11 bases in between.

This chain links TRBV5-4 with TRBJ2-5; D may be TRBD1 (5 bases). The ends were cut back, 0 bases at V and 5 bases at J, with 8 bases in the middle. From germline, CDR1 is SGHNT and CDR2 YYREEE (reference sequence). The CDR3 length is 13 residues. This CDR3 is CASSLAGWETQYF. CDR3 DNA: TGTGCCAGCAGCTTGGCAGGGTGGGAGACCCAGTACTTC.

V and J are TRBV7-9 and TRBJ1-5; D uncertain. Germline V gene lookup returns CDR1 SEHNR and CDR2 FQNEAQ (reference sequence). The CDR3 has 12 residues. Deletions cut 3 bases from V and 7 bases from J, with 7 bases between. The CDR3 region has the DNA TGTGCCAGCAGCTTCGGGGAACAGCCCCAGCATTTT. Protein: CASSFGEQPQHF.

In its sample, this clone was seen a few times. The chain combines TRBV4-2 with TRBJ2-3, with 11 bases lining up with TRBD2. V lost 0 bases and J lost 4; bases outside the gene matches: 3. This CDR3 has 16 amino acids. The germline V gene has CDR1 LGHNA and CDR2 YNFKEQ. In DNA, the CDR3 is TGTGCCAGCAGCCAAGATTGGACTAGCGGGCCAGATACGCAGTATTTT. This translates into CASSQDWTSGPDTQYF.

The chain is built from TRBV9 and TRBJ1-6; possibly TRBD1 for D (6 bases). The V gene lost 3 bases and the J gene lost 10 bases, with 17 bases spanning the gap. CDR3 length equals 15 residues. Germline loops: CDR1 SGDLS, CDR2 YYNGEE. CDR3: CASSARTGQSSPLHF. The CDR3 DNA sequence: TGTGCCAGCAGCGCCCGTACAGGGCAAAGCTCACCCCTCCACTTT.

The rearrangement joins TRBV29-1 to TRBJ1-1, with a tentative D call TRBD1 (6 bases). CDR3 length: 13 amino acids. Germline V CDR1 and CDR2: SQVTM, ANQGSEA. V lost 7 bases and J 4 bases, leaving 16 bases between the germline ends. The DNA of the CDR3 is TGCAGCGACATGTCAGGGGTGAGCACTGAAGCTTTCTTT. It specifies CSDMSGVSTEAFF.

J is TRBJ1-3 and V is TRBV4-1, with 10 bases lining up with TRBD1. With 0 bases clipped from V and 0 bases from J, the junction kept 11 bases outside the gene matches. The CDR3 runs 20 residues. The V gene's germline CDR1 is MGHRA and CDR2 YSYEKL. In DNA form, the CDR3 reads TGCGCCAGCAGCCAAGATTCGGGACAGGGGTTTGGAAACTCTGGAAACACCATATATTTT. Its protein product is CASSQDSGQGFGNSGNTIYF.

This clone has a single count. The gene calls are TRBV19 and TRBJ1-5; D is unclear. This CDR3 contains 16 residues. The V gene lost 6 bases and the J gene lost 2 bases, with 17 bases spanning the gap. Germline V CDR1 and CDR2: LNHDA, SQIVND (reference sequence). For the CDR3, the DNA is TGTGCCAGTAGACTAACTGAGAGGGCAGGCAATCAGCCCCAGCATTTT. This codes for CASRLTERAGNQPQHF.

This clone has just one count. The rearrangement uses TRBV20-1 and TRBJ2-7; 11 positions match TRBD2. V gave up 3 bases and J gave up 1 base; unmatched junction bases: 14. Germline V gene sequence: CDR1 DFQATT, CDR2 SNEGSKA (reference sequence). The CDR3 runs to 18 residues. DNA of the CDR3: TGCAGTGCTAGTGAACTAGCGGGGGACCGTGGAGCTTCCTACGAGCAGTACTTC. As protein: CSASELAGDRGASYEQYF.

The chain combines TRBV12-3 or TRBV12-4 with TRBJ2-3; D remains ambiguous. V was trimmed by 6 bases and J by 3 bases, leaving 10 bases between them. CDR3 length: 13 amino acids. The CDR3 loop is CASRTSGTDTQYF. CDR3 in DNA: TGTGCCAGCAGGACCTCCGGGACAGATACGCAGTATTTT.

The rearrangement links TRBV28 to TRBJ1-1, with D tentatively TRBD1 (6 bases). CDR1 is MDHEN and CDR2 is SYDVKM in the germline V gene. The CDR3 is 11 residues long. Trimming cost V 9 bases and J 7 bases, with 12 bases left between them. The DNA of the CDR3 is TGTGCCAGTCAGGGGTATATTGAAGCTTTCTTT. Protein: CASQGYIEAFF.

DNA for the CDR3: TGTGCCAGCAGCTTCGGCGGGGGGGCCACAGATACGCAGTATTTT. The encoded protein is CASSFGGGATDTQYF. The rearrangement links TRBV7-3 to TRBJ2-3; 9 bases align to TRBD2. Trimming removed 3 bases from V and 2 bases from J; junction bases left unmatched: 3. The CDR3 runs 15 residues. The germline V gene encodes CDR1 SGHTA and CDR2 FQGTGA.

CDR3 nucleotide sequence: TGTGCCAGCAGTGCTCAGCGGACTAGCGGGGGCGGTGAGCAGTTCTTC. Protein sequence: CASSAQRTSGGGEQFF. The rearrangement uses TRBV6-2 or TRBV6-3 and TRBJ2-1; 13 positions agree with TRBD2. The junction had 10 bases not matched to a gene; V was cut back by 5 bases and J by 9 bases. CDR1 is MNHEY, CDR2 SVGEGT, per germline. The CDR3 spans 16 residues.

This chain joins TRBV2 and TRBJ2-7, with 7 bases lining up with TRBD2. J was trimmed by 7 bases and V by 1 base; bases with no gene match: 7. Germline CDR1 is SNHLY and CDR2 is FYNNEI. The CDR3 contains 14 residues. The CDR3 loop reads CASSEVGGVGEQYF. As DNA, the CDR3 is TGTGCCAGCAGTGAAGTGGGGGGGGTGGGGGAGCAGTACTTC.

This chain links TRBV30 with TRBJ1-5; D is possibly TRBD1 (6 bases). CDR1 is GTSNPN, CDR2 SVGIG, per germline (reference sequence). Trimming took 0 bases from V and 0 from J, leaving 12 bases between them. CDR3 length: 16 residues. The CDR3 region has the DNA TGTGCCTGGAGTGTTGACCCAGGGGATAGCAATCAGCCCCAGCATTTT. Its translation: CAWSVDPGDSNQPQHF.